A single sample gave rise to the 23 T cell receptor beta chains below, sequenced in a study of blood T cell repertoires in COVID-19 (dated by TCRdb to between 2020 and 2021). Receptor libraries were prepared by the immunoSEQ multiplex PCR assay. TCRdb obtained this table from immuneACCESS and retained in-frame rearrangements with V and J assigned. These tables miss some clones; where compared with another copy, unresolved V genes account for less than half of the shortfall, and the remainder is unexplained. The table for this sample lists a few hundred thousand clones; about nine tenths of them were counted only once. The ten top clones hold around 13% of the sample. The sequencing sample was made of peripheral blood. These receptors came from an older woman with acute or convalescent COVID-19.

The rearrangement links TRBV6-4 to TRBJ1-6; TRBD1 matches 7 bases. V dropped 6 bases and J dropped 7; count of bases not matched to a gene: 6. Germline V lookup: CDR1 MRHNA, CDR2 SNTAGT. There are 14 residues in the CDR3. For the CDR3, the DNA is TGTGCCAGCAGCCGACAGGGAAGAAATTCACCCCTCCACTTT. Translated, it gives CASSRQGRNSPLHF.

This CDR3 reads CASSQVDQGHYEQYF. DNA of the CDR3: TGCGCCAGCAGCCAAGTAGATCAGGGTCACTACGAGCAGTACTTC. The chain uses TRBV4-3 and TRBJ2-7; tentatively, D is TRBD1 (5 bases). The germline V gene has CDR1 LGHNA and CDR2 YSLEER. The CDR3 runs to 15 residues. V lost 1 base to trimming and J lost 3 bases, with 13 bases between them.

This clone was seen just once. The chain combines TRBV2 with TRBJ1-5; D is ambiguous. From germline, CDR1 is SNHLY and CDR2 FYNNEI. This CDR3 spans 17 amino acids. V was shortened by 5 bases and J by 2 bases, with 19 bases between the two germline ends. The CDR3 coding sequence is TGTGCCAGCAGTTTTTCCAGGCGCCCGTCGGGCAATCAGCCCCAGCATTTT. This encodes CASSFSRRPSGNQPQHF.

CDR3 nucleotides: TGTGCCAGCAGCTTTCAGGGGGCAGAAGAAGCTTTCTTT. This gives the protein CASSFQGAEEAFF. V usage is TRBV7-9 and J usage is TRBJ1-1; 8 positions agree with TRBD1. In germline, CDR1 is SEHNR, CDR2 FQNEAQ (reference sequence). The V segment lost 3 bases and the J segment 8 bases; nucleotides outside the gene matches: 5. This CDR3 has 13 residues.

CDR3 sequence reads: CASSPGSSTDTQYF. Here the CDR3 DNA reads TGTGCCAGCAGCCCCGGGTCCTCCACAGATACGCAGTATTTT. The chain is built from TRBV7-3 and TRBJ2-3; D not resolved. Germline CDR1 reads SGHTA; CDR2 reads FQGTGA. The CDR3 is made up of 14 amino acids. V lost 5 bases to trimming and J lost 2 bases, with 11 bases between them.

The chain carries TRBV7-9 and TRBJ1-4, with a possible D match to TRBD1 (5 bases). The CDR3 extends over 17 amino acids. V shed 2 bases and J shed 8 bases, with 21 bases lying between them. Looked up from germline, CDR1 is SEHNR and CDR2 is FQNEAQ (reference sequence). In nucleotides, the CDR3 is TGTGCCAGCAGCTTACGAGGACAAGTACAAACCCCCGAAAAACTGTTTTTT. Amino acid sequence: CASSLRGQVQTPEKLFF.

The chain links TRBV7-9 to TRBJ2-1; 12 bases line up with TRBD2. Germline V gives CDR1 SEHNR, CDR2 FQNEAQ (reference sequence). V shed 5 bases, J shed 4 bases, and the junction held 9 bases outside the gene matches. This CDR3 region has 17 residues. The CDR3 sequence: CASSARPSGGAYNEQFF. The CDR3 DNA sequence: TGTGCCAGCAGCGCCCGTCCTAGCGGGGGGGCGTACAATGAGCAGTTCTTC.

The chain is built from TRBV29-1 and TRBJ2-7, with TRBD2 as a possible D gene (6 bases). This CDR3 is built from 14 residues. Germline V gene data show CDR1 as SQVTM and CDR2 as ANQGSEA. V shed 5 bases and J shed 2 bases, with 16 bases lying between them. Here the CDR3 DNA reads TGCAGCGTTTCCTTCGGGACGGGGGCCTACGAGCAGTACTTC. Its translation: CSVSFGTGAYEQYF.

The chain uses TRBV10-3 and TRBJ1-2; D gene uncertain. The CDR3 consists of 13 residues. Between the trimmed V and J ends, which lost 0 bases and 4 bases, there was a span of 6 bases. The germline CDR1 and CDR2 sequences are ENHRY and SYGVKD. The CDR3 DNA is TGTGCCATCAGTGAGTCTGACACCTATGGCTACACCTTC. Residues: CAISESDTYGYTF.

The V call is TRBV10-3, the J call TRBJ1-4, with D uncertain. Germline assignment: CDR1 ENHRY and CDR2 SYGVKD. The ends were cut back, 0 bases at V and 8 bases at J, with 13 bases in the middle. This CDR3 spans 15 amino acids. The CDR3 sequence is CAISESMQVGEKLFF. CDR3 DNA sequence: TGTGCCATCAGTGAGTCGATGCAGGTCGGAGAAAAACTGTTTTTT.

The chain combines TRBV27 with TRBJ2-7; 7 bases map to TRBD1. V was pared by 3 bases and J by 3 bases, with 2 bases of the junction left unmatched. This CDR3 comprises 13 residues. From germline, CDR1 is MNHEY and CDR2 SMNVEV (reference sequence). CDR3 residues: CASSLHRGYEQYF. CDR3 bases: TGTGCCAGCAGTTTGCACAGGGGCTACGAGCAGTACTTC.

This chain links TRBV7-2 with TRBJ2-5, with D unclear. V lost 0 bases to trimming and J lost 4 bases, with 9 bases between them. The CDR3 consists of 14 residues. The germline V gene encodes CDR1 SGHTA and CDR2 FQGNSA. The CDR3 nucleotides are TGTGCCAGCAGCTTAGCGGTGGTAGCAGAGACCCAGTACTTC. Translated: CASSLAVVAETQYF.

V is TRBV5-6 and J is TRBJ2-7, with 9 bases lining up with TRBD2. The J segment lost 4 bases and the V segment lost 2 bases, leaving 4 bases of the junction unmatched. Germline assignment: CDR1 SGHDT and CDR2 YYEEEE. The CDR3 loop spans 14 amino acids. The CDR3 nucleotides read TGTGCCAGCAGCTTTGGCGGGGGGGCTTACGAGCAGTACTTC. Translation gives CASSFGGGAYEQYF.

This chain's CDR3 is CASSSFSNQPQHF. The CDR3 coding sequence is TGTGCCAGCAGCTCCTTTAGCAATCAGCCCCAGCATTTT. The chain has TRBV7-3 and TRBJ1-5; no definite D call. This CDR3 has 13 amino acids. V was cut by 4 bases and J by 0 bases, with 4 bases left in between. The germline CDR1 and CDR2 sequences are SGHTA and FQGTGA.

The chain has TRBV7-9 and TRBJ1-1; 7 bases fit TRBD1. V gave up 5 bases and J gave up 2 bases; unmatched junction bases: 8. Germline V lookup: CDR1 SEHNR, CDR2 FQNEAQ (reference sequence). The CDR3 runs 15 residues. CDR3 nucleotide sequence: TGTGCCAGCAGCCCCGGACAGGCCAGAAACACTGAAGCTTTCTTT. Translated, it gives CASSPGQARNTEAFF.

The V call is TRBV9, the J call TRBJ1-1; D is undetermined. Germline values: CDR1 SGDLS, CDR2 YYNGEE. The CDR3 length is 14 residues. Trimming took off 4 bases at V and 4 bases at J, with 14 bases between the two ends. CDR3 amino acids: CASSWSSDGTEAFF. DNA of the CDR3: TGTGCCAGCAGCTGGTCAAGCGATGGCACTGAAGCTTTCTTT.

The rearrangement links TRBV18 to TRBJ1-1; the D is unclear. The CDR3 has 15 residues. Germline loops: CDR1 KGHSH, CDR2 LQKENI. V was clipped by 2 bases and J by 3 bases, with 13 bases between them. CDR3 region: CASSPVQSGHTEAFF. The CDR3 DNA is TGTGCCAGCTCACCAGTTCAGAGCGGCCACACTGAAGCTTTCTTT.

This sequence joins TRBV19 and TRBJ1-6, with a possible D match to TRBD1 (6 bases). Trimming removed 4 bases from V and 6 bases from J, with 13 bases in between. The germline V gene has CDR1 LNHDA and CDR2 SQIVND (reference sequence). This CDR3 is built from 15 residues. CDR3 protein: CASSTEQGFNSPLHF. The DNA for the CDR3 is TGTGCCAGTAGTACGGAACAGGGTTTTAATTCACCCCTCCACTTT.

The chain joins TRBV5-4 to TRBJ2-5, with a tentative D call TRBD1 (5 bases). The germline gives CDR1 SGHNT, CDR2 YYREEE (reference sequence). The CDR3 is 15 residues long. V was cut by 4 bases and J by 3 bases, with 16 bases left in between. CDR3 bases: TGTGCCAGCAGCGGCCACAGGAGCCAGAAAGAGACCCAGTACTTC. Residues: CASSGHRSQKETQYF.

V and J are TRBV15 and TRBJ2-1; possible D gene TRBD2, 6 bases. CDR1 and CDR2 (germline): LNHNV, YYDKDF (reference sequence). V was trimmed by 1 base and J by 5 bases, leaving 12 bases between them. This CDR3 contains 15 residues. This CDR3 reads CATSRGGRGDNEQFF. The CDR3 coding sequence is TGTGCCACCAGCAGAGGTGGGCGGGGAGACAATGAGCAGTTCTTC.

The chain carries TRBV3-1 (or the pseudogene TRBV3-2) and TRBJ1-6; the match to TRBD1 covers 8 bases. The CDR3 is 16 residues long. Per the germline V gene, CDR1 is LGHDT and CDR2 is YNNKEL (reference sequence). V trimming: 3 bases; J trimming: 7 bases; junction bases outside the gene matches: 8. The CDR3, as DNA: TGTGCCAGCAGCCACAGGGGGCGCGGTATGAATTCACCCCTCCACTTT. Translating it yields CASSHRGRGMNSPLHF.

V usage is TRBV3-1 (or the pseudogene TRBV3-2) and J usage is TRBJ2-3; TRBD2 is a possible D gene (5 bases). From germline, CDR1 is LGHDT and CDR2 YNNKEL (reference sequence). The CDR3 contains 15 residues. The V end lost 4 bases, the J end lost 0 bases, and 11 bases lay between the germline ends. Here the CDR3 DNA reads TGTGCCAGCAGCCCGTGGGAGCTGAGCACAGATACGCAGTATTTT. Residues: CASSPWELSTDTQYF.

This clone was recorded a few times. The chain is built from TRBV11-3 and TRBJ2-1, with 15 positions matching TRBD2. CDR1 SGHNT and CDR2 YENEEA come from the germline V gene. Germline trimming cut 5 bases from V and 8 bases from J; bases unmatched to any gene: 4. The CDR3 sequence is 15 residues long. CDR3: CASSTGTSGRYEQFF. Here the CDR3 DNA reads TGTGCCAGCAGCACTGGGACTAGCGGGAGGTATGAGCAGTTCTTC.